This TCR beta chain was recorded in a study of PD-1 blockade in classical Hodgkin lymphoma. The data were produced by immunoSEQ multiplex PCR, yet TCRdb's version contains in-frame clones alone and is incomplete. Among 110,000 or so clones listed, 89% were seen once. Time point of the sample: cycle 4 day 1 (C4D1), after six to seven weeks of nivolumab. There was relapse after autologous stem cell transplantation in every patient, and there was variation in brentuximab vedotin exposure. The sequence was collected from a human donor with classical Hodgkin lymphoma. The sequencing used peripheral blood mononuclear cells (PBMCs), collected before the fourth cycle of nivolumab.

The CDR3 loop is CASSPRTGVGELFF. The CDR3 DNA sequence: TGTGCCAGCAGCCCCAGGACTGGTGTAGGGGAGCTGTTTTTT. The rearrangement links TRBV7-9 to TRBJ2-2; the D gene is possibly TRBD2 (5 bases). CDR3 length: 14 residues. CDR1 and CDR2 (germline): SEHNR, FQNEAQ (reference sequence). With 5 bases removed from V and 8 bases from J, the gap between germline ends came to 15 bases.